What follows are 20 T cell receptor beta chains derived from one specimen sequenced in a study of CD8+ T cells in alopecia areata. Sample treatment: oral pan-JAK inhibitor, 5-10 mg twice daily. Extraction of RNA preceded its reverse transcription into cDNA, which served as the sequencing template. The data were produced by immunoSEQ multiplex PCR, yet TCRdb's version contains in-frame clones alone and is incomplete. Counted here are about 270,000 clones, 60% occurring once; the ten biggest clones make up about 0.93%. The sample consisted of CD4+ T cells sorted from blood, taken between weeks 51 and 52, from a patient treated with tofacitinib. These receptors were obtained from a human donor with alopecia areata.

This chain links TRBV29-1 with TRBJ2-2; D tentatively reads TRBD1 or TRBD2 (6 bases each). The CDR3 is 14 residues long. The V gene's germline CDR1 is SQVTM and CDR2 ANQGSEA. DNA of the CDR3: TGCTCAATAGGGGCGGGACATGACACCGGGGAGCTGTTTTTT. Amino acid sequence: CSIGAGHDTGELFF.

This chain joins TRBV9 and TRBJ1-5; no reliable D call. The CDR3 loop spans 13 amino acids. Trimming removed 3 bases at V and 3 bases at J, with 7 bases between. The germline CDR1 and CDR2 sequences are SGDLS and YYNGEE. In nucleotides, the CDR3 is TGTGCCAGCAGCGCAAGACTCAATCAGCCCCAGCATTTT. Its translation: CASSARLNQPQHF.

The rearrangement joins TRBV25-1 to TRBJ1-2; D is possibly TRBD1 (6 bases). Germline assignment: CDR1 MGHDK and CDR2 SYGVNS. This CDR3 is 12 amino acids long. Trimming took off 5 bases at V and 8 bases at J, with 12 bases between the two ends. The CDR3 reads CASSHRVEGYTF. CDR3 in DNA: TGTGCCAGCAGTCACAGGGTAGAAGGCTACACCTTC.

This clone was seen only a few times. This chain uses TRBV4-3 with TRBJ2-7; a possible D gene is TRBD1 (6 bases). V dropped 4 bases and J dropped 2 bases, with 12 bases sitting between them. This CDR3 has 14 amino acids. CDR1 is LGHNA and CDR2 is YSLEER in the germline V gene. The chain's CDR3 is CASSRGAGAYEQYF. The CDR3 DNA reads TGCGCCAGCAGCCGTGGGGCAGGGGCCTACGAGCAGTACTTC.

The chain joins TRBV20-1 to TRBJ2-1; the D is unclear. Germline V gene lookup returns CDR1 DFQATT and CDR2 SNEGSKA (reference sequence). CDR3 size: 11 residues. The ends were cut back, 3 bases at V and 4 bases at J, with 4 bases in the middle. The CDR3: CSASLYNEQFF. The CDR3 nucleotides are TGCAGTGCTAGCCTGTACAATGAGCAGTTCTTC.

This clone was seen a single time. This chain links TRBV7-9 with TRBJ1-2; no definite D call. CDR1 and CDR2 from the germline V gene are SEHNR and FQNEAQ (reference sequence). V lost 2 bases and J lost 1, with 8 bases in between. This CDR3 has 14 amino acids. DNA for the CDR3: TGTGCCAGCAGCTTAACAGCCAGTAACTATGGCTACACCTTC. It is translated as CASSLTASNYGYTF.

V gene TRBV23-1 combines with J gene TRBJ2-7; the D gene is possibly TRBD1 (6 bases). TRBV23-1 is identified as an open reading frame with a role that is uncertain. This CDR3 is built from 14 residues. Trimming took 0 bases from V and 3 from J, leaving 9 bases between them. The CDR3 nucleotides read TGCGCCAGCAGTCAATCGAGGGACAACTACGAGCAGTACTTC. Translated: CASSQSRDNYEQYF.

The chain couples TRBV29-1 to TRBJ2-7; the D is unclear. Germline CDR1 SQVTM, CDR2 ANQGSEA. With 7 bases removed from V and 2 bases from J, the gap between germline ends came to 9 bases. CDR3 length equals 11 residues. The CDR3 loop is CSASAPYEQYF. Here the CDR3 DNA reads TGCAGCGCTTCAGCGCCCTACGAGCAGTACTTC.

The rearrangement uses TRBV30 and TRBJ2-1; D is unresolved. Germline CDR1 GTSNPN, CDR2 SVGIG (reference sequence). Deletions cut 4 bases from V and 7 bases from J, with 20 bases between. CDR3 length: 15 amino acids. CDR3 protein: CAWNSRVVLRNEQFF. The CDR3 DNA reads TGTGCCTGGAATAGTCGGGTGGTCTTGCGAAATGAGCAGTTCTTC.

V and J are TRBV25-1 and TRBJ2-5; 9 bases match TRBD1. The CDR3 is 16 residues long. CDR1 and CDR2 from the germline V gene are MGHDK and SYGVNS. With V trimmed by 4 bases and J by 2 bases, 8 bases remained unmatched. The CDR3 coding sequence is TGTGCCAGCAGTGTACCAGGGACAGGGCCACAAGAGACCCAGTACTTC. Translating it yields CASSVPGTGPQETQYF.

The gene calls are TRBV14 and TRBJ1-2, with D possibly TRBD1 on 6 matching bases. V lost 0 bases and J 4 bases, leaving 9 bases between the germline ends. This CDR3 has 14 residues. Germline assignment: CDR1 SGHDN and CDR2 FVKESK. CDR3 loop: CASSQDGRGYGYTF. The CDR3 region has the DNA TGTGCCAGCAGCCAAGATGGCAGGGGCTATGGCTACACCTTC.

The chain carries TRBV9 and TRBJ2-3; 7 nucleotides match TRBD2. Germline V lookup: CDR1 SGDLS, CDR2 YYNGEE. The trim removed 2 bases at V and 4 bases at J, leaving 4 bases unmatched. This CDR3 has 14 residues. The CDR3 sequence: CASSVGGSSDTQYF. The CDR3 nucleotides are TGTGCCAGCAGCGTGGGAGGGAGCTCAGATACGCAGTATTTT.

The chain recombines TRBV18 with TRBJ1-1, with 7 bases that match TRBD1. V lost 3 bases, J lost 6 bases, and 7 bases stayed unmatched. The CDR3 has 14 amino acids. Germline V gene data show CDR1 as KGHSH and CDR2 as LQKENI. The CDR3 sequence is CASSPETQGPEAFF. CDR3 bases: TGTGCCAGCTCACCGGAAACACAGGGGCCTGAAGCTTTCTTT.

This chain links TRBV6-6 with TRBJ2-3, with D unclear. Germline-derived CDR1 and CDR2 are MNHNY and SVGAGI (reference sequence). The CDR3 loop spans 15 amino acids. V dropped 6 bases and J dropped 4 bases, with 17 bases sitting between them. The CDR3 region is CASSSSTLAADTQYF. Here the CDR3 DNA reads TGTGCCAGCAGCTCCTCGACCTTGGCGGCAGATACGCAGTATTTT.

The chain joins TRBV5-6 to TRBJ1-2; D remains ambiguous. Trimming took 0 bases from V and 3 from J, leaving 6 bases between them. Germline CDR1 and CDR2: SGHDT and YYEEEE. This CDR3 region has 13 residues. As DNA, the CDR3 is TGTGCCAGCAGCTTGGTCCAGGACTATGGCTACACCTTC. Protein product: CASSLVQDYGYTF.

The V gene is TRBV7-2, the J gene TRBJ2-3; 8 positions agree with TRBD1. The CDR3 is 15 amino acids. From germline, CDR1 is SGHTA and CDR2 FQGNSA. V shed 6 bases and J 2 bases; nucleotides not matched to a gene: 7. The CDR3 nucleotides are TGTGCCAGCAGACAGGGGGACAGATACACAGATACGCAGTATTTT. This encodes CASRQGDRYTDTQYF.

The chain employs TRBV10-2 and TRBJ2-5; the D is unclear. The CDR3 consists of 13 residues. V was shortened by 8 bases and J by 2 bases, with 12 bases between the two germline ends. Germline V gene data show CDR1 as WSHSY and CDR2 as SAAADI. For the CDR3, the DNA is TGCGCCAGCGCGATTGTAACGCAAGAGACCCAGTACTTC. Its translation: CASAIVTQETQYF.

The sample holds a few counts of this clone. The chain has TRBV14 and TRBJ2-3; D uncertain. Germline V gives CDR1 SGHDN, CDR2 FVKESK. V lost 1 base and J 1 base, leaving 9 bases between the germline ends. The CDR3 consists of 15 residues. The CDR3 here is CASSQVGGRTDTQYF. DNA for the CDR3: TGTGCCAGCAGCCAAGTCGGCGGACGCACAGATACGCAGTATTTT.

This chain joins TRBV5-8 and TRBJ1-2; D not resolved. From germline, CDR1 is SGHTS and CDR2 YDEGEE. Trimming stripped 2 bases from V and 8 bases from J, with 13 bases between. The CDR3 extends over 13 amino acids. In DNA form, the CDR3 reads TGTGCCAGCAGCTTACGGGGTTCGAGCGGCTACACCTTC. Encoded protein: CASSLRGSSGYTF.

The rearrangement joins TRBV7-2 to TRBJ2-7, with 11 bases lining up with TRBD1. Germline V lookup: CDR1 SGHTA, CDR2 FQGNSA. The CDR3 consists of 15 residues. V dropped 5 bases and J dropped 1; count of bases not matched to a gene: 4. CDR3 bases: TGTGCCAGCAGCCCCGGGACAGGGGGTTCCTACGAGCAGTACTTC. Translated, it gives CASSPGTGGSYEQYF.